The rows below give T cell receptor beta chains drawn from one sample of a study of cytomegalovirus exposure and HLA in healthy donors. Profiling relied on immunoSEQ multiplex PCR, and the TCRdb table lists in-frame clones only, not all of them. The sample has some 150,000 clones; about 72% are singletons. Sequenced material: PBMCs. The receptor set was obtained from a human donor in good health. The CDR3 runs from the conserved cysteine through the conserved F or W. D genes are given only for firm matches. Rows give clone size only sometimes, using once, few, many, or a class for an expanded clone.

TRBJ1-1	TRBV9	-	-	CASSVGAAAGNTEAFF	TGTGCCAGCAGCGTAGGAGCCGCAGCGGGCAACACTGAAGCTTTCTTT
TRBJ1-5	TRBV7-9	-	-	CASSPRGGRNQPQHF	TGTGCCAGCAGCCCGCGCGGCGGGAGGAATCAGCCCCAGCATTTT
TRBJ1-3	TRBV5-5	-	-	CASSRDTSSGNTIYF	TGTGCCAGCAGCCGGGACACCAGCTCTGGAAACACCATATATTTT
TRBJ1-2	TRBV9	-	-	CASSVAQGRDGYTF	TGTGCCAGCAGCGTAGCACAGGGTCGAGATGGCTACACCTTC
TRBJ2-7	TRBV5-1	-	TRBD1	CASSLGTGTYEQYF	TGCGCCAGCAGCTTAGGGACAGGGACCTACGAGCAGTACTTC
TRBJ2-3	TRBV9	-	TRBD2	CASSTGTSGGAWVDTQYF	TGTGCCAGCAGCACCGGGACTAGCGGGGGGGCCTGGGTAGATACGCAGTATTTT
TRBJ2-2	TRBV5-4	-	-	CASSSSGTHVAGELFF	TGTGCCAGCAGCTCATCCGGGACACACGTCGCCGGGGAGCTGTTTTTT
TRBJ2-7	TRBV6-5	-	-	CASSYRDKTYEQYF	TGTGCCAGCAGTTACCGGGACAAAACCTACGAGCAGTACTTC
TRBJ1-1	TRBV19	-	TRBD1	CASSNYRGNTEAFF	TGTGCCAGTAGTAACTACAGGGGAAACACTGAAGCTTTCTTT
TRBJ2-7	TRBV14	-	TRBD2	CASSSGTSYEQYF	TGTGCCAGCAGCTCCGGGACTAGCTACGAGCAGTACTTC
TRBJ1-3	TRBV18	-	TRBD1	CASSPGTEGNTIYF	TGTGCCAGCTCACCCGGGACAGAAGGAAACACCATATATTTT
TRBJ1-3	TRBV6-1	few	-	CASSTVDTIYF	TGTGCCAGCAGTACAGTAGACACCATATATTTT
TRBJ2-3	TRBV5-1	-	TRBD1	CASRTGDLPTDTQYF	TGCGCCAGCAGGACAGGGGACCTTCCCACAGATACGCAGTATTTT
TRBJ2-2	TRBV29-1	-	TRBD2	CSVVRAGAGTGELFF	TGCAGCGTTGTCAGAGCGGGGGCAGGCACCGGGGAGCTGTTTTTT
TRBJ1-5	TRBV10-2	-	-	CASSPGDQPQHF	TGCGCCAGCAGTCCGGGGGATCAGCCCCAGCATTTT
TRBJ2-1	TRBV19	once	-	CASSKWGMGGYNEQFF	TGTGCCAGTAGTAAGTGGGGTATGGGAGGCTACAATGAGCAGTTCTTC
TRBJ1-6	TRBV19	-	TRBD1	CASSTTGTLYNSPLHF	TGTGCCAGTAGTACGACAGGGACCCTCTATAATTCACCCCTCCACTTT
TRBJ1-2	TRBV7-9	-	-	CASSLDGLPLDGYTF	TGTGCCAGCAGCTTAGACGGACTGCCGTTAGATGGCTACACCTTC